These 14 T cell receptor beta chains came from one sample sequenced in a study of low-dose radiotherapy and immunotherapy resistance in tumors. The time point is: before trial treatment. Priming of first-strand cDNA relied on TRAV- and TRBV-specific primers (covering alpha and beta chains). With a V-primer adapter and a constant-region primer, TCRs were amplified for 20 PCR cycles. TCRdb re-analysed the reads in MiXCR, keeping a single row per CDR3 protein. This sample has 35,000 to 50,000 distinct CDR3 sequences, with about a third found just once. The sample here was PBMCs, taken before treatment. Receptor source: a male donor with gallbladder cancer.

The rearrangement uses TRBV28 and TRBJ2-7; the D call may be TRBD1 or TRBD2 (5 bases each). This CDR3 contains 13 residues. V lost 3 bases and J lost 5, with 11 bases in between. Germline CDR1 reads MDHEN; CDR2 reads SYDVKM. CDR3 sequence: CASSFGADNEQYF. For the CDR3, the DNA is TGTGCCAGCAGTTTCGGGGCAGACAACGAGCAGTACTTC.

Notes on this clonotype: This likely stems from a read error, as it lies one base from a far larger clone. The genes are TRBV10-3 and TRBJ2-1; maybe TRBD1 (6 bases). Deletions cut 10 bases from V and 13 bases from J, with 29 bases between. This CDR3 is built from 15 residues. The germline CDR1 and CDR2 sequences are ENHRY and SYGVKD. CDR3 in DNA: TGTGCCACAAGGGCCCCGGAGAGGGGACAAGAGACCCAGTTCTTC. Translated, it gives CATRAPERGQETQFF.

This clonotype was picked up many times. CDR3 region: CASRLGTVNQPQHF. The CDR3 nucleotides read TGTGCCAGCAGATTGGGGACAGTTAATCAGCCCCAGCATTTT. The chain links TRBV28 to TRBJ1-5; 7 bases are a match to TRBD1. In germline, CDR1 is MDHEN, CDR2 SYDVKM. The CDR3 runs 14 residues. V lost 6 bases, J lost 4 bases, and 6 bases stayed unmatched.

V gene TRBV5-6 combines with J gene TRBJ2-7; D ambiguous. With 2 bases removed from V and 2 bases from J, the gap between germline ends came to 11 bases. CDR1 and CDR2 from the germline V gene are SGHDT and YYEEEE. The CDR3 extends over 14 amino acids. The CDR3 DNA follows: TGTGCCAGCAGCTTTGGCTACAACCCCTACGAGCAGTACTTC. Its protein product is CASSFGYNPYEQYF.

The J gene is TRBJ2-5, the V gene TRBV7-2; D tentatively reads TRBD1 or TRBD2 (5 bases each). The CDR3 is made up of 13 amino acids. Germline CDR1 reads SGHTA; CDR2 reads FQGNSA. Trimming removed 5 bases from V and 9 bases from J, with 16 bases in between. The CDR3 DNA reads TGTGCCAGCAGCGATCGTGGGGGTTTGGCCCAGTACTTC. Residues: CASSDRGGLAQYF.

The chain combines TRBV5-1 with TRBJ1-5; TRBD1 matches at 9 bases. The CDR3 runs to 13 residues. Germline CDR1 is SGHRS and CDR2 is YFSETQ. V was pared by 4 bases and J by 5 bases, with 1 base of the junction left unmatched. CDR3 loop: CASSRTGDQPQHF. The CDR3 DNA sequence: TGCGCCAGCAGCAGGACAGGGGATCAGCCCCAGCATTTT.

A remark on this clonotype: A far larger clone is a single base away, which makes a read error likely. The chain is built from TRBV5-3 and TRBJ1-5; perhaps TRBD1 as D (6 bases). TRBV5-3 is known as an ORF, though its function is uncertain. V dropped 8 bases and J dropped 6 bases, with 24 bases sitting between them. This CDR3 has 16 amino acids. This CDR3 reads CASGRGLTESGQPQHF. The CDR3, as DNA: TGTGCCAGCGGCAGGGGACTAACCGAATCGGGTCAGCCCCAGCATTTT.

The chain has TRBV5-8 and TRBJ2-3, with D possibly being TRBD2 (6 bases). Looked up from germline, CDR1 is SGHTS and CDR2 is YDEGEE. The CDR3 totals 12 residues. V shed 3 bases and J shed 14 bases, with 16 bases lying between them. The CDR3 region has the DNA TGTGCCAGCAGCTCCGGGACTGCAGACCCGTATTTT. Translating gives CASSSGTADPYF.

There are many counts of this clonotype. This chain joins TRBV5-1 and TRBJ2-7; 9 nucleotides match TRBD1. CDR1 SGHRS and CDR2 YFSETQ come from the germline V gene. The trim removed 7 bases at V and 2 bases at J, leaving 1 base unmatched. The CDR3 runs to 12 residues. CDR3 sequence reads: CASGTGPYEQYF. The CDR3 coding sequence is TGCGCCAGCGGGACAGGGCCCTACGAGCAGTACTTC.

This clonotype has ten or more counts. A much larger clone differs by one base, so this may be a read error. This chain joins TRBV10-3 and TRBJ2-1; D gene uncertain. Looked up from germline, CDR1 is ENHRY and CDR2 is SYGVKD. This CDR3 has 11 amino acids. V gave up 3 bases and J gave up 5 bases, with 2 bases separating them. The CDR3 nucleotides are TGTGCCATCAGTGACGACAATGAGCAGTTCTTC. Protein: CAISDDNEQFF.

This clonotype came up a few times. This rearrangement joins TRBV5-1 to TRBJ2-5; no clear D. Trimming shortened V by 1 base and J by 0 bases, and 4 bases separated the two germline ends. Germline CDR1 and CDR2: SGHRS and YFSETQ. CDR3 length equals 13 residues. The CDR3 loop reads CASSLSNQETQYF. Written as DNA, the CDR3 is TGCGCCAGCAGCTTGTCCAACCAAGAGACCCAGTACTTC.

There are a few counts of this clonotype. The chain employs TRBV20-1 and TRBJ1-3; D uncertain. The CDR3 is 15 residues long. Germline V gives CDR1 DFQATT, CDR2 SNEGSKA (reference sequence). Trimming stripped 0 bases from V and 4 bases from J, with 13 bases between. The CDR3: CSARDLIPTGNTIYF. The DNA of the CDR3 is TGCAGTGCTAGAGATCTAATCCCGACCGGAAACACCATATATTTT.

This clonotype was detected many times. The CDR3 here is CSVTSGSYEQYF. The CDR3 region has the DNA TGCAGCGTTACTAGCGGATCCTACGAGCAGTACTTC. The chain joins TRBV29-1 to TRBJ2-7; 8 bases are shared with TRBD2. The V segment lost 5 bases and the J segment 1 base; nucleotides outside the gene matches: 1. The CDR3 sequence is 12 residues long. Germline V gene lookup returns CDR1 SQVTM and CDR2 ANQGSEA.

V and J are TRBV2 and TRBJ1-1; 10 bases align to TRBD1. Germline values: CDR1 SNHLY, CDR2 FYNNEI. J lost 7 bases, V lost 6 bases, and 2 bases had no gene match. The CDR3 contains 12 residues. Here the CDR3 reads CASRGDRGEAFF. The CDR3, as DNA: TGTGCCAGCAGAGGGGACAGGGGTGAAGCTTTCTTT.